The source of this TCR beta chain is a study of low-dose radiotherapy and immunotherapy resistance in tumors. Study context: The 200 mg/m2 dose of intravenous cyclophosphamide was given every two weeks, one day before radiation and immunotherapy. Daily oral aspirin at 300 mg began on cycle 1 day 1 and lasted four cycles.

Germline V lookup: CDR1 SEHNR, CDR2 FQNEAQ (reference sequence). V lost 5 bases and J lost 13; bases outside the gene matches: 11. CDR3 length equals 14 residues. Time point in this sample: after trial treatment. Treatment here: LDRT plus nivolumab, ipilimumab, low-dose cyclophosphamide and aspirin (RACIN trial). The donors' treatment consisted of nivolumab, ipilimumab, aspirin, low-dose cyclophosphamide and low-dose radiotherapy. TRAV- and TRBV-specific primers were used for first-strand cDNA, which covered alpha and beta chains. Amplification of TCRs used a constant-region primer and V-primer adapter for about 20 PCR cycles. The authors amplified isolated mRNA by in vitro transcription. TCRdb re-called the reads through MiXCR, storing one row per CDR3 protein. The sample has under 95,000 distinct CDR3 sequences; less than 20% are singletons.

The chain joins TRBV7-9 to TRBJ2-5, with TRBD1 identical over 12 bases. The sequencing used PBMCs, collected after low-dose radiotherapy plus immunotherapy. This TCR was recovered from a male donor with prostate cancer. CDR3 bases: TGTGCCAGCAGCCCTGGGACAGGGGGCACCGAGCTGTACTTC. It translates to CASSPGTGGTELYF.